This entry lists 4 T cell receptor beta chains sequenced from one sample in a study of T cell responses to AZD1222 COVID-19 vaccine. Profiling relied on immunoSEQ multiplex PCR, and the TCRdb table lists in-frame clones only, not all of them. The data hold some 140,000 clones, with roughly 93% observed a single time. Material: peripheral blood, obtained 28 days after the second AZD1222 dose. These receptors were obtained from an adult who received the AZD1222 COVID-19 vaccine.

The rearrangement joins TRBV29-1 to TRBJ2-5; no firm D call. V lost 2 bases, J lost 1 base, and 11 bases lay in between. The CDR3 sequence is 14 residues long. Germline CDR1 is SQVTM and CDR2 is ANQGSEA. This CDR3 is CSVELASSQETQYF. DNA for the CDR3: TGCAGCGTTGAATTGGCCTCTAGCCAAGAGACCCAGTACTTC.

The rearrangement uses TRBV7-9 and TRBJ1-1; D gene uncertain. The CDR3 contains 14 residues. V was shortened by 4 bases and J by 2 bases, with 11 bases between the two germline ends. Germline CDR1 and CDR2: SEHNR and FQNEAQ (reference sequence). In DNA form, the CDR3 reads TGTGCCAGCAGCTCCCGGACGGGTAACACTGAAGCTTTCTTT. Protein: CASSSRTGNTEAFF.

CDR3 in DNA: TGTGCCACCAGTGAGTCAGACTACGAGCAGTACTTC. Encoded protein: CATSESDYEQYF. The chain employs TRBV24-1 and TRBJ2-7; D not certain. Germline V gene data show CDR1 as KGHDR and CDR2 as SFDVKD. The CDR3 sequence is 12 residues long. V was pared by 4 bases and J by 3 bases, with 6 bases between.

The rearrangement links TRBV3-1 (or the pseudogene TRBV3-2) to TRBJ1-2; D unclear. The length of the CDR3 is 15 residues. Germline V lookup: CDR1 LGHDT, CDR2 YNNKEL (reference sequence). Deletions cut 4 bases from V and 6 bases from J, with 18 bases between. CDR3 bases: TGTGCCAGCAGCCCCCGGACCCGAATAACGAATGGCTACACCTTC. Protein sequence: CASSPRTRITNGYTF.